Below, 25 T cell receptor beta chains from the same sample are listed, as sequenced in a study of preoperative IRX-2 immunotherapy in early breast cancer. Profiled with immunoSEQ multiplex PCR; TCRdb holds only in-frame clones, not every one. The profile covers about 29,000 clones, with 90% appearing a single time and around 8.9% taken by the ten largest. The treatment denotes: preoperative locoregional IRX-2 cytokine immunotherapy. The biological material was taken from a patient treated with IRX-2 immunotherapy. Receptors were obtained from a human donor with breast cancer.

The CDR3 DNA is TGTGCCAGCAGCCCCCGGTGGACCACAGATACGCAGTATTTT. This encodes CASSPRWTTDTQYF. The genes are TRBV5-6 and TRBJ2-3; D unclear. The germline V gene encodes CDR1 SGHDT and CDR2 YYEEEE. The V and J ends lost 4 bases and 2 bases respectively, with 11 bases between them. There are 14 residues in the CDR3.

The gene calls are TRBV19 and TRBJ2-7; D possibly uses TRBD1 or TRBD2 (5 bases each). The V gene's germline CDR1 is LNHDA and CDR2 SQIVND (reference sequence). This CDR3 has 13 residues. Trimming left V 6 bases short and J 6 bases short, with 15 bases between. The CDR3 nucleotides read TGTGCCAGTAGGAGGGCAGGGAGATTCGAGCAGTACTTC. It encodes CASRRAGRFEQYF.

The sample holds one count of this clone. CDR3 region: CASSKFRGTTEAFF. The DNA for the CDR3 is TGTGCCAGCAGCAAATTCAGGGGTACCACTGAAGCTTTCTTT. The rearrangement uses TRBV27 and TRBJ1-1; tentatively, D is TRBD1 (6 bases). Trimming shortened V by 6 bases and J by 4 bases, and 15 bases separated the two germline ends. Germline CDR1 MNHEY, CDR2 SMNVEV (reference sequence). CDR3 size: 14 residues.

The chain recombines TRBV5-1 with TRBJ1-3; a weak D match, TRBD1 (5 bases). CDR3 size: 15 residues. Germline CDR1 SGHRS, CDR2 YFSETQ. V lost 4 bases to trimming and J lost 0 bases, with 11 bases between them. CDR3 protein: CASSHDSPSGNTIYF. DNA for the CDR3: TGCGCCAGCAGCCACGACAGCCCCTCTGGAAACACCATATATTTT.

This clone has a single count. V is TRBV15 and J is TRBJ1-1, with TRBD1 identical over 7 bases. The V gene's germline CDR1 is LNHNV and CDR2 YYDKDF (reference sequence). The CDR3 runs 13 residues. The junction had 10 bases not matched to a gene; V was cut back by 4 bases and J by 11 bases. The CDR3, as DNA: TGTGCCACCAGCACTGACAGGGTACAGAGGGCTTTCTTT. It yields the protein CATSTDRVQRAFF.

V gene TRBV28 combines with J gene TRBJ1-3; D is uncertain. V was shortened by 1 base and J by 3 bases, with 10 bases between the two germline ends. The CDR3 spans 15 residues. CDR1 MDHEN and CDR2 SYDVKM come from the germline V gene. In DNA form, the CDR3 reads TGTGCCAGCAGTTTATCAGGTCAGAGTGGAAACACCATATATTTT. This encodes CASSLSGQSGNTIYF.

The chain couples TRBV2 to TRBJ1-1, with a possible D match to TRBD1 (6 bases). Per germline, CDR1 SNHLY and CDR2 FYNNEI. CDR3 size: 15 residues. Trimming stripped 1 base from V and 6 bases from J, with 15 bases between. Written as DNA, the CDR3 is TGTGCCAGCAGTGAAGGCCCGGGGGCTACTGCTGAAGCTTTCTTT. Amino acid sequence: CASSEGPGATAEAFF. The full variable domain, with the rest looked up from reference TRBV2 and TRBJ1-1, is EPEVTQTPSHQVTQMGQEVILRCVPISNHLYFYWYRQILGQKVEFLVSFYNNEISEKSEIFDDQFSVERPDGSNFTLKIRSTKLEDSAMYFCASSEGPGATAEAFFGQGTRLTVV.

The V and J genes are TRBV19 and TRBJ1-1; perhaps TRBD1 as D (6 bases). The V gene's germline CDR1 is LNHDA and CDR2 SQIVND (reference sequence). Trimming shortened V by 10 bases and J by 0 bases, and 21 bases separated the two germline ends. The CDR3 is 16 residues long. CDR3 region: CATTKGQWHMNTEAFF. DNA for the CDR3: TGTGCCACGACTAAAGGACAGTGGCACATGAACACTGAAGCTTTCTTT.

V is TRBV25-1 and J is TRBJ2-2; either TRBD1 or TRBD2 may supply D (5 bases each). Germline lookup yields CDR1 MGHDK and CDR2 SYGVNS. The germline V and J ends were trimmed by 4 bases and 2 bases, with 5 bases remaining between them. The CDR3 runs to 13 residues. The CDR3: CASSGDNTGELFF. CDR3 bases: TGTGCCAGCAGTGGGGACAACACCGGGGAGCTGTTTTTT.

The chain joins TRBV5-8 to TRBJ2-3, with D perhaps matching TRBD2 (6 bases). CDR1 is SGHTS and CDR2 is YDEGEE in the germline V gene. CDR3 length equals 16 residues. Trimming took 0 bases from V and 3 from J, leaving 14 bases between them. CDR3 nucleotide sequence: TGTGCCAGCAGCTTGGGGCCAGGGAGGCGAACAGATACGCAGTATTTT. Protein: CASSLGPGRRTDTQYF.

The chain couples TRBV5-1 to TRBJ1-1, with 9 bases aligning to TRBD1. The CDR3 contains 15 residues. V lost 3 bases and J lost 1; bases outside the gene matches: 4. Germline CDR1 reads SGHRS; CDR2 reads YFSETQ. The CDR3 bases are TGCGCCAGCAGCTCTCGGACAGGGGCGAACACTGAAGCTTTCTTT. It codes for CASSSRTGANTEAFF.

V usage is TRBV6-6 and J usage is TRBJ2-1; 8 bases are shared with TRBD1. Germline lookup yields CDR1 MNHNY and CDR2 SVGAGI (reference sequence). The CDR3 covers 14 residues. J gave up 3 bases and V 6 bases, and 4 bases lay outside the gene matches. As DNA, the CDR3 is TGTGCCAGCAGCCTCGGGACAGGCTACAATGAGCAGTTCTTC. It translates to CASSLGTGYNEQFF.

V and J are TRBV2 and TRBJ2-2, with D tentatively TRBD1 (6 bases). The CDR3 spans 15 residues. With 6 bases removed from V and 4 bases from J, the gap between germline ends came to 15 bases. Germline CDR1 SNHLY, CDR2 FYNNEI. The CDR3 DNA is TGTGCCAGCAGAGCAACAGGGAGTGGCACCGGGGAGCTGTTTTTT. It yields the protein CASRATGSGTGELFF.

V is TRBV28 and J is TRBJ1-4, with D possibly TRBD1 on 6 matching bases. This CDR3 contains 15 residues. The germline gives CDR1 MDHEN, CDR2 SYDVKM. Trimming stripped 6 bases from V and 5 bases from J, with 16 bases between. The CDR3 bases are TGTGCCAGCAGGACCCTAGGGGGTCGGAATGAAAAACTGTTTTTT. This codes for CASRTLGGRNEKLFF.

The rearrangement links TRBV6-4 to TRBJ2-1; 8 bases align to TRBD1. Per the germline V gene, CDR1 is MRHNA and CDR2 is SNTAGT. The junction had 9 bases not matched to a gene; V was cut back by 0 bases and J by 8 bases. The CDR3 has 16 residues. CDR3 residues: CASSDSKGQGRDEQFF. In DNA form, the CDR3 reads TGTGCCAGCAGTGACTCGAAAGGACAGGGTCGGGATGAGCAGTTCTTC.

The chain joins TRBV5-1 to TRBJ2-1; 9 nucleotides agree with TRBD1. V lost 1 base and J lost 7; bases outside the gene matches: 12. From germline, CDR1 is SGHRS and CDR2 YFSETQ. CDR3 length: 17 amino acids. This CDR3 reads CASSLNAGTGTRNEQFF. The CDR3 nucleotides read TGCGCCAGCAGCTTGAACGCCGGGACAGGGACGAGGAATGAGCAGTTCTTC. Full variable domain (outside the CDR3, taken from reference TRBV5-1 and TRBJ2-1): KAGVTQTPRYLIKTRGQQVTLSCSPISGHRSVSWYQQTPGQGLQFLFEYFSETQRNKGNFPGRFSGRQFSNSRSEMNVSTLELGDSALYLCASSLNAGTGTRNEQFFGPGTRLTVL.

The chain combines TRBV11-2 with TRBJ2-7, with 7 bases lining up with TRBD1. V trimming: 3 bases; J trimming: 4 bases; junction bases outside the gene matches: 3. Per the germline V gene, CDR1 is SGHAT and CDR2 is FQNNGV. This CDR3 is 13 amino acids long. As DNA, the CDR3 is TGTGCCAGCAGCTTCCTACAGGGGTACGAGCAGTACTTC. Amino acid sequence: CASSFLQGYEQYF.

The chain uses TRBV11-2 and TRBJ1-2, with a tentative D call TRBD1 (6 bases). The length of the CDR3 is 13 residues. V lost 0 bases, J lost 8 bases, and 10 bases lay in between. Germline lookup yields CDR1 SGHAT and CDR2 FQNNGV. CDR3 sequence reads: CASSLDRGGGYTF. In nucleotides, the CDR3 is TGTGCCAGCAGCTTAGACAGGGGAGGCGGCTACACCTTC.

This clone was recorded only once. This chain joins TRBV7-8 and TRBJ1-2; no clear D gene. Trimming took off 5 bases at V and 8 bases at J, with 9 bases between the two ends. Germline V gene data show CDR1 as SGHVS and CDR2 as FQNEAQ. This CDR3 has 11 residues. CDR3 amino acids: CASSITGGYTF. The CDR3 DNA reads TGTGCCAGCAGCATCACTGGGGGCTACACCTTC.

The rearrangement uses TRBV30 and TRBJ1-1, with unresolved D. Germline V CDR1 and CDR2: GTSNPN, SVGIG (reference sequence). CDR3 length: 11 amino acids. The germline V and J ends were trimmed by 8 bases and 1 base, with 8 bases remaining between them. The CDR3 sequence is CAGIQNTEAFF. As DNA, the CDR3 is TGTGCCGGAATACAGAACACTGAAGCTTTCTTT.

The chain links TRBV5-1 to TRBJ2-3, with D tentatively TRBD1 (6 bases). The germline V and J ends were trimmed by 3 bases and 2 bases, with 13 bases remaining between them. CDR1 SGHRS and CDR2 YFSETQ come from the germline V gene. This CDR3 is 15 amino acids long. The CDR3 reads CASSWDIPYTDTQYF. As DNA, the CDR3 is TGCGCCAGCAGCTGGGACATCCCCTACACAGATACGCAGTATTTT.

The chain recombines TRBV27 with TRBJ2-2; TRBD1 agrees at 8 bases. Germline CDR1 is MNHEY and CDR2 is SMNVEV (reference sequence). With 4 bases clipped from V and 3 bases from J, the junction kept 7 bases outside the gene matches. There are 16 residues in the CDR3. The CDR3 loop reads CASSSSLTGDTGELFF. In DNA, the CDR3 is TGTGCCAGCAGTTCAAGCCTGACAGGGGACACCGGGGAGCTGTTTTTT.

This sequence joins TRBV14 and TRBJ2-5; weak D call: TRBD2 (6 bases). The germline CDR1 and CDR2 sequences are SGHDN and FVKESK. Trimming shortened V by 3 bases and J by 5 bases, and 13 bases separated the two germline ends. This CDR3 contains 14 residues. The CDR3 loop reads CASSHIAAGETQYF. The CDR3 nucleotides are TGTGCCAGCAGCCATATAGCGGCGGGGGAGACCCAGTACTTC.

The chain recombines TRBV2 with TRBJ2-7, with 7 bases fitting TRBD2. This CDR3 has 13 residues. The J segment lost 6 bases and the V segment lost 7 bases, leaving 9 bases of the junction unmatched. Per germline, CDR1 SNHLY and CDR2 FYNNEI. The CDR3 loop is CASKWEGRREQYF. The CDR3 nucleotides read TGTGCCAGCAAGTGGGAGGGGAGGCGCGAGCAGTACTTC.

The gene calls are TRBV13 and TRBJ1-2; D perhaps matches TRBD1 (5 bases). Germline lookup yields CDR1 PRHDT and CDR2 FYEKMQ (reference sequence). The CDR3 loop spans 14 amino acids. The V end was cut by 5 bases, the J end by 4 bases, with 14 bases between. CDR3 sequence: CASSAREESYGYTF. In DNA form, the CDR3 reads TGTGCCAGCAGCGCCAGGGAGGAAAGCTATGGCTACACCTTC.